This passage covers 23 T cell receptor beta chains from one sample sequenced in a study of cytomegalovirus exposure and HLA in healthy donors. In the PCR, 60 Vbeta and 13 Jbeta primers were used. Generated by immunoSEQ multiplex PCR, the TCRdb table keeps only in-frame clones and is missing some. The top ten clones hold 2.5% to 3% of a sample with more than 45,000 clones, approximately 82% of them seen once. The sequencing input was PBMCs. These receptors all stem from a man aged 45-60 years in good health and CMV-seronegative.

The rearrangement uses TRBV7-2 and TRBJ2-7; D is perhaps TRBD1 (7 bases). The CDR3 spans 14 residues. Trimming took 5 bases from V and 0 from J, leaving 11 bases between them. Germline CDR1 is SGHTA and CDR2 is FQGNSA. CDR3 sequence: CASSRRDSSYEQYF. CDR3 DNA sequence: TGTGCCAGCAGCCGGAGGGACAGCTCCTACGAGCAGTACTTC.

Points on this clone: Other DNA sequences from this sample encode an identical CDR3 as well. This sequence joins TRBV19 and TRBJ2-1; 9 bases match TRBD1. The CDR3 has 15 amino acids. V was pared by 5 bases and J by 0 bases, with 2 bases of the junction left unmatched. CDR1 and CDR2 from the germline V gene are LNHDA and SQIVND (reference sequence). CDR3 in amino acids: CASSPDRGSYNEQFF. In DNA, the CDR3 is TGTGCCAGTAGTCCGGACAGGGGCTCCTACAATGAGCAGTTCTTC.

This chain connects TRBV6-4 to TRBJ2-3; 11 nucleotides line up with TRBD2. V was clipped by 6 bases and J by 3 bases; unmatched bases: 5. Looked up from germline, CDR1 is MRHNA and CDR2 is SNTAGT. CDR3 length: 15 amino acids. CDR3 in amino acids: CASSPLAGGTDTQYF. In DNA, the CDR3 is TGTGCCAGCAGCCCCCTAGCGGGGGGAACAGATACGCAGTATTTT.

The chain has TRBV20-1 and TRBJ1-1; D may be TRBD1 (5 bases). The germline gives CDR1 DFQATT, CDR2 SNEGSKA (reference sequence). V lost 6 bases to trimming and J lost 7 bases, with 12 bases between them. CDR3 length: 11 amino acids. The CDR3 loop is CSAAGQVEAFF. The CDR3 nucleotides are TGCAGTGCAGCTGGACAAGTTGAAGCTTTCTTT.

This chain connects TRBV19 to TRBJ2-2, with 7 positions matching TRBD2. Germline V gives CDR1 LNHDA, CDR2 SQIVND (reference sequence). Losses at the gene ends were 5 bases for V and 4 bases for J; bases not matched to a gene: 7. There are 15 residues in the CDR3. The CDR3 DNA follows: TGTGCCAGTAGTCTGGGGGGGTCGGGCACCGGGGAGCTGTTTTTT. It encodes CASSLGGSGTGELFF.

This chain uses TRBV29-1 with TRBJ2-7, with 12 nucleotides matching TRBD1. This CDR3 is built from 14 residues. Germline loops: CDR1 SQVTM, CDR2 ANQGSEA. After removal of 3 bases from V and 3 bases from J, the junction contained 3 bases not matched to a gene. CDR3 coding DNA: TGCAGCGTTGAGGGACAGGGGGCTGTCTACGAGCAGTACTTC. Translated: CSVEGQGAVYEQYF.

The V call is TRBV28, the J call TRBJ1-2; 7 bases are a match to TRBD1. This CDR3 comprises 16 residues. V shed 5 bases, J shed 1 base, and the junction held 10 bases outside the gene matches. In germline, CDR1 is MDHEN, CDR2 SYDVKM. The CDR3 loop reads CASSPIRDRLNYGYTF. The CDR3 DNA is TGTGCCAGCAGTCCGATCCGGGACAGACTTAACTATGGCTACACCTTC.

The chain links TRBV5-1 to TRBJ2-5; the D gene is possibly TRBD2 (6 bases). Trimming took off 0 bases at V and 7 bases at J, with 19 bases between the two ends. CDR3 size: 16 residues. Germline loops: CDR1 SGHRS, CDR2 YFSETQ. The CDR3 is CASSLGTGTVIVTQYF. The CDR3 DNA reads TGCGCCAGCAGCTTGGGGACCGGGACTGTTATTGTGACCCAGTACTTC.

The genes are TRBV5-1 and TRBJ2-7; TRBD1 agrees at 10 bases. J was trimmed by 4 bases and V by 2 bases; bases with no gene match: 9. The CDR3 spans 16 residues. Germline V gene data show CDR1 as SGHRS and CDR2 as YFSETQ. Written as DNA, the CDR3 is TGCGCCAGCAGCTTTAGGGGGACAGGGGTCCTTTACGAGCAGTACTTC. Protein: CASSFRGTGVLYEQYF.

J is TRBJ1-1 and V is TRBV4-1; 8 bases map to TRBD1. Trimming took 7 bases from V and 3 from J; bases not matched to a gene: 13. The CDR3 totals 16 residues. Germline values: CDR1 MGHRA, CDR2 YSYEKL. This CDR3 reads CASTHQRTGPYTEAFF. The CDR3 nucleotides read TGCGCCAGCACCCACCAGCGGACAGGGCCGTACACTGAAGCTTTCTTT.

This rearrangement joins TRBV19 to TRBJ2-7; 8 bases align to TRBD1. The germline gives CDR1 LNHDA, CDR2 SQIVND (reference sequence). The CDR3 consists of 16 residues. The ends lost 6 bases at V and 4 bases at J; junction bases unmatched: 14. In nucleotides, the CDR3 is TGTGCCAGTAGCTTCCTCCCCGGGCAGGGGGCTTACGAGCAGTACTTC. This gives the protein CASSFLPGQGAYEQYF.

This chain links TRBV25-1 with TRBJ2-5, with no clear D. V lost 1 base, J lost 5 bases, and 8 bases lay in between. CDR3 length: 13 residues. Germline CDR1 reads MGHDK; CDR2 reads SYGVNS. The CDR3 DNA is TGTGCCAGCAGTGAATTGGTCGGTGAGACCCAGTACTTC. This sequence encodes CASSELVGETQYF.

The CDR3 region is CASSGRDRGTNEQYF. CDR3 nucleotide sequence: TGTGCCAGCAGCGGCCGGGACAGGGGCACCAACGAGCAGTACTTC. The chain recombines TRBV6-1 with TRBJ2-7; 10 bases are shared with TRBD1. Unmatched junction bases numbered 10, after V lost 6 bases and J lost 5 bases. Per the germline V gene, CDR1 is MNHNS and CDR2 is SASEGT. The CDR3 is 15 amino acids.

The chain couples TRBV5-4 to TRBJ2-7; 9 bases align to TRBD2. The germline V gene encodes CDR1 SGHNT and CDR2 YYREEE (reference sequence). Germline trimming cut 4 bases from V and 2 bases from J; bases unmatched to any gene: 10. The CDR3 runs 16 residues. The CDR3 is CASSRGGAGVAYEQYF. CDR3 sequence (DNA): TGTGCCAGCAGCCGCGGGGGGGCGGGGGTCGCCTACGAGCAGTACTTC. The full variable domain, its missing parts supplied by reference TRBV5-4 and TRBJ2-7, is ETGVTQSPTHLIKTRGQQVTLRCSSQSGHNTVSWYQQALGQGPQFIFQYYREEENGRGNFPPRFSGLQFPNYSSELNVNALELDDSALYLCASSRGGAGVAYEQYFGPGTRLTVT.

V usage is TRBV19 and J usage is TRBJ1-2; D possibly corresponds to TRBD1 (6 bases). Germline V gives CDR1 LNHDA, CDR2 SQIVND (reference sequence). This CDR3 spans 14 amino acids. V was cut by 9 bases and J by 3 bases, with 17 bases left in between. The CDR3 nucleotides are TGTGCCAGCAAGTACGGCCCAGGGGACTATGGCTACACCTTC. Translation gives CASKYGPGDYGYTF.

The CDR3 spells CASSSGGSGVGEQYF. In DNA, the CDR3 is TGTGCCAGCAGTTCGGGCGGCAGCGGGGTGGGCGAGCAGTACTTC. The rearrangement joins TRBV27 to TRBJ2-7; TRBD2 matches at 7 bases. Per the germline V gene, CDR1 is MNHEY and CDR2 is SMNVEV (reference sequence). The CDR3 is 15 amino acids. Losses at the gene ends were 4 bases for V and 6 bases for J; bases not matched to a gene: 12.

CDR3 in amino acids: CASSQTVNSYNEQFF. The CDR3 DNA sequence: TGTGCCAGCAGCCAGACAGTCAATTCCTACAATGAGCAGTTCTTC. The gene calls are TRBV6-5 and TRBJ2-1, with D tentatively TRBD1 (5 bases). V lost 6 bases, J lost 1 base, and 13 bases lay in between. Germline assignment: CDR1 MNHEY and CDR2 SVGAGI. CDR3 length equals 15 residues.

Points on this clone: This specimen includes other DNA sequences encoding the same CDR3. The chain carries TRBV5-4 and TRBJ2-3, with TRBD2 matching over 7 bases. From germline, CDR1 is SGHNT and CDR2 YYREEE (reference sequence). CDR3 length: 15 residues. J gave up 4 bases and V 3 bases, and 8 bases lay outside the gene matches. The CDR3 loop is CASSWGGPGSDTQYF. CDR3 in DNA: TGTGCCAGCAGCTGGGGGGGACCGGGGTCAGATACGCAGTATTTT.

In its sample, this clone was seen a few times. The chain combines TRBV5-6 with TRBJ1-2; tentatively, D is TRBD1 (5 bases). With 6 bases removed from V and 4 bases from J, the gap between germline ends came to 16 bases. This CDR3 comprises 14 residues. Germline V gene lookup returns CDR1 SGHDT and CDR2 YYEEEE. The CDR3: CASTGRQTVYGYTF. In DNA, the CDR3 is TGTGCCAGCACCGGGAGACAGACAGTCTATGGCTACACCTTC.

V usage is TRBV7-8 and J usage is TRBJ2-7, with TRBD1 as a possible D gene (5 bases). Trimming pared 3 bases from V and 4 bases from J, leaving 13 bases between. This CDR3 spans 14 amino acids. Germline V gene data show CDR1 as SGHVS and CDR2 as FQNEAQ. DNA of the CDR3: TGTGCCAGCAGCTTGGTTGGCAGGGCTTACGAGCAGTACTTC. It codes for CASSLVGRAYEQYF.

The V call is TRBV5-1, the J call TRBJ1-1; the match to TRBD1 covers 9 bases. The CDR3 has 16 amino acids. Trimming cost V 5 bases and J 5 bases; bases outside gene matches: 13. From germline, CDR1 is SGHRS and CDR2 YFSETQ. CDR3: CASSIRLTTGGTEAFF. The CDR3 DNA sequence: TGCGCCAGCAGTATCCGACTTACGACAGGGGGAACTGAAGCTTTCTTT.

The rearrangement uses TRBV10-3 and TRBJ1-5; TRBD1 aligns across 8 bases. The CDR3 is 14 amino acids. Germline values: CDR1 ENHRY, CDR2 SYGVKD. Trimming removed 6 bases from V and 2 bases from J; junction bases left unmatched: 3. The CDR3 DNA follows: TGTGCCATCAGCCCGGGACAGGGCAATCAGCCCCAGCATTTT. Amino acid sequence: CAISPGQGNQPQHF.

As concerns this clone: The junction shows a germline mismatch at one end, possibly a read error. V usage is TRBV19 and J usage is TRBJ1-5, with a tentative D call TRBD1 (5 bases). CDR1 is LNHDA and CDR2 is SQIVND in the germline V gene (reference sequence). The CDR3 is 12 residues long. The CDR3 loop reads CASSTGNQAQHF. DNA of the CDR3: TGTGCCAGTAGTACAGGGAATCAGGCCCAGCATTTT.